These T cell receptor beta chains were read from a single sample in a study of shared clonotypes between healthy human individuals. TCRdb's copy holds only in-frame clones and misses some; the assay was immunoSEQ multiplex PCR. Of about 1.4 million clones listed, approximately 96% are singletons. What was sequenced was naive CD4+ T cells sorted from blood. The source is a man aged 25-40 years in good health. CDR3s include the opening cysteine and the closing phenylalanine or tryptophan. A D gene is named only where the DNA matches it firmly. The size entry is marked missing in some rows and otherwise reads once, few, many or a size class.

- - TRBJ2-7 TRBV14 TGTGCCAGCAGGGCTGGGACGGAATCCTACGAGCAGTACTTC CASRAGTESYEQYF
TRBD2 - TRBJ2-3 TRBV5-6 TGTGCCAGCAGCTCACTAGCGGGAGCTAGCACAGATACGCAGTATTTT CASSSLAGASTDTQYF
TRBD1 once TRBJ2-2 TRBV19 TGTGCCAGTCACAGGGGGCGCTTGACCGGGGAGCTGTTTTTT CASHRGRLTGELFF
TRBD2 - TRBJ2-7 TRBV15 TGTGCCACCAGCGGACAACGGACTAGCTGGTACGAGCAGTACTTC CATSGQRTSWYEQYF
TRBD2 - TRBJ2-1 TRBV25-1 TGTGCCAGCAGAGACGGGACTAGCGGGGGGAAGCAGTTCTTC CASRDGTSGGKQFF
TRBD1 - TRBJ2-5 TRBV20-1 TGCAGTAAGACAGGGGGAGAGACCCAGTACTTC CSKTGGETQYF
TRBD2 - TRBJ2-7 TRBV7-2 TGTGCCAGCAGAAGCGGGGGGGGAGTCTACGAGCAGTACTTC CASRSGGGVYEQYF
- - TRBJ2-1 TRBV29-1 TGCAGCGTTGCAGGCGGTTCCAATGAGCAGTTCTTC CSVAGGSNEQFF
- - TRBJ2-1 TRBV6-6 TGTGCCAGCACATCATTCGGCAGATTCCACAATGAGCAGTTCTTC CASTSFGRFHNEQFF
- - TRBJ2-3 TRBV12-2 TGTGCAAGTCGCTGGACTAGCGGGAACACAGATACGCAGTATTTT CASRWTSGNTDTQYF
TRBD1 - TRBJ2-1 TRBV18 TGTGCCAGCTCACCATTAAGGGGCCAGGGGGCAATAGAGCAGTTCTTC CASSPLRGQGAIEQFF
- - TRBJ2-2 TRBV7-9 TGTGCCAGCAGCTTAAAAGACCCAAACACCGGGGAGCTGTTTTTT CASSLKDPNTGELFF
- - TRBJ2-2 TRBV9 TGTGCCAGCAGCTTACAGGCCCCCGGGGAGCTGTTTTTT CASSLQAPGELFF
TRBD1 - TRBJ2-7 TRBV5-1 TGCGCCAGCAGCTTGGGGGGACAGATAAAATACGAGCAGTACTTC CASSLGGQIKYEQYF
TRBD2 - TRBJ2-1 TRBV10-2 TGCGCCAGCTCGACCCTACTAGCGGCCCACAATGAGCAGTTCTTC CASSTLLAAHNEQFF
TRBD1 - TRBJ1-4 TRBV5-6 TGTGCCAGCAGCTTTATTGGACAGGGCGCTAATGAAAAACTGTTTTTT CASSFIGQGANEKLFF
- - TRBJ2-5 TRBV5-1 TGCGCCAGCAGCCTTGGGGATACTAGGGAGACCCAGTACTTC CASSLGDTRETQYF
- - TRBJ1-1 TRBV9 TGTGCCAGCAGCGTAGATCAGGGCCACACTGAAGCTTTCTTT CASSVDQGHTEAFF
- - TRBJ2-7 TRBV5-6 TGTGCCAGCAGCTTCATGGACCGAGGGGCCGAGCAGTACTTC CASSFMDRGAEQYF
TRBD1 - TRBJ1-5 TRBV6-5 TGTGCCAGCATCTCCAGGGACAGGGTTGTTGGGCCCCAGCATTTT CASISRDRVVGPQHF
- - TRBJ2-1 TRBV19 TGTGCCAGTAAGGGGCTAGGGGAACCACAGTTCTTC CASKGLGEPQFF
- - TRBJ2-3 TRBV5-5 TGTGCCAGCAGCTGGACGCCTAGGGGAGATACGCAGTATTTT CASSWTPRGDTQYF
TRBD2 - TRBJ2-1 TRBV5-4 TGTGCCAGCAGCTCACCCGGGACTAGCCCCAATGAGCAGTTCTTC CASSSPGTSPNEQFF
TRBD2 - TRBJ2-5 TRBV28 TGTGCCAGCAATCTAGCGGGAGGGCAGGAGACCCAGTACTTC CASNLAGGQETQYF
TRBD2 - TRBJ2-3 TRBV9 TGTGCCAGCAGCGGGAGCCTCGGGAGGTCTTCAGATACGCAGTATTTT CASSGSLGRSSDTQYF
- - TRBJ2-2 TRBV7-6 TGTGCCAGCAGACTGGGGGGGGCGTCAGCGGCCGGGGAGCTGTTTTTT CASRLGGASAAGELFF
TRBD1 - TRBJ1-1 TRBV28 TGTGCCAGCAGCCCGGGACAGGGGTCTGAAGCTTTCTTT CASSPGQGSEAFF
- - TRBJ2-6 TRBV5-1 TGCGCCAGCAGCTTGGAGGGCCATGTAGGAGCCAACGTCCTGACTTTC CASSLEGHVGANVLTF
- - TRBJ2-6 TRBV9 TGTGCCAGCAGCGCTAGGACGGGCCTCTCTGGGGCCAACGTCCTGACTTTC CASSARTGLSGANVLTF
TRBD1 - TRBJ2-1 TRBV6-5 TGTGCCAGCAGTTACTCCGGACAGGGCCGTAACAATGAGCAGTTCTTC CASSYSGQGRNNEQFF
- - TRBJ1-2 TRBV5-3 TGTGCCAGAAGACTCCACAGGGAAGAGGGCTACACCTTC CARRLHREEGYTF
TRBD1 - TRBJ2-3 TRBV30 TGTGCCTGGGGGACAGTCGGTCCCTCAGATACGCAGTATTTT CAWGTVGPSDTQYF
- - TRBJ1-5 TRBV19 TGTGCCAGTAGTATTGAAGCGACAGGTACTTCCCAGCATTTT CASSIEATGTSQHF
- once TRBJ2-5 TRBV27 TGTGCCAGCAGCCCGAGGGGGGCCGGGGTTGGGACCCAGTACTTC CASSPRGAGVGTQYF
- - TRBJ1-5 TRBV12-2 TGTGCAAGTCGCTTAGTGAGCGGGAAAGGGAATCAGCCCCAGCATTTT CASRLVSGKGNQPQHF
- - TRBJ2-7 TRBV19 TGTGCCAGTAGTATGGCGGGGCGGAGCTCCTACGAGCAGTACTTC CASSMAGRSSYEQYF
- - TRBJ2-7 TRBV7-9 TGTGCCAGCAGCCCCCTCTCGAAATCAACCTACGAGCAGTACTTC CASSPLSKSTYEQYF
- - TRBJ1-5 TRBV5-8 TGTGCCAGCAGCCGGGGGAGGGGCGTGGGCAATCAGCCCCAGCATTTT CASSRGRGVGNQPQHF
TRBD1 - TRBJ1-1 TRBV2 TGTGCCAGCAGTAAACAGGGGGGCACTGAAGCTTTCTTT CASSKQGGTEAFF
TRBD2 - TRBJ2-7 TRBV5-8 TGTGCCAGCAGCTTGGGAGGGAGGGCTGGTTACGAGCAGTACTTC CASSLGGRAGYEQYF
- - TRBJ1-1 TRBV5-6 TGTGCCAGCAGCTTGGGCCTCAGGGGCACTGAAGCTTTCTTT CASSLGLRGTEAFF
- once TRBJ1-1 TRBV5-1 TGCGCCAGCAGCACTCGCAGGGGACCTAACACTGAAGCTTTCTTT CASSTRRGPNTEAFF
TRBD1 - TRBJ1-5 TRBV19 TGTGCCAGTAGTTCACAGGGGGGCAATCAGCCCCAGCATTTT CASSSQGGNQPQHF
- - TRBJ2-5 TRBV5-4 TGTGCCAGCAGAGATCAGGGATTTGGAGAGACCCAGTACTTC CASRDQGFGETQYF
- - TRBJ1-3 TRBV28 TGTGCCAGCAGCAACAGGATCTCTGGAAACACCATATATTTT CASSNRISGNTIYF
TRBD1 - TRBJ1-5 TRBV7-2 TGTGCCAGCAGCTTGGACAGGGTTGGGCAGCCCCAGCATTTT CASSLDRVGQPQHF
- - TRBJ2-1 TRBV11-2 TGTGCCAGCAGCTTATTAGGGGGATCCTACAATGAGCAGTTCTTC CASSLLGGSYNEQFF
TRBD1 - TRBJ2-5 TRBV27 TGTGCCAGCAGTTTTCACTACAGGGGCGGTGAGACCCAGTACTTC CASSFHYRGGETQYF
- - TRBJ2-3 TRBV29-1 TGCAGCGCAAGAAGCGGTAGCGCAGATACGCAGTATTTT CSARSGSADTQYF
- - TRBJ1-1 TRBV7-2 TGTGCCAGCAGCACCAAGAACACTGAAGCTTTCTTT CASSTKNTEAFF
TRBD2 - TRBJ2-1 TRBV9 TGTGCCAGCAGCTTAAGCGGGAGTTGGGCCAATGAGCAGTTCTTC CASSLSGSWANEQFF
- - TRBJ2-5 TRBV19 TGTGCCAGTAGGGCCGCTGGGGGGCCGAGGGAGACCCAGTACTTC CASRAAGGPRETQYF
TRBD2 - TRBJ2-1 TRBV2 TGTGCCAGCAGTTGGGCAACTAGCGCCCTCGGTGGTGAGCAGTTCTTC CASSWATSALGGEQFF
TRBD2 - TRBJ2-7 TRBV5-1 TGCGCCAGCAGCAGCGGGATTACTTCCTACGAGCAGTACTTC CASSSGITSYEQYF
TRBD1 - TRBJ2-3 TRBV7-8 TGTGCCAGCAGCCCGGGACAGGGGAGGGATACGCAGTATTTT CASSPGQGRDTQYF
- once TRBJ2-3 TRBV7-6 TGTGCCAGCAGCCCTGTTCCCGTCGGGGATACGCAGTATTTT CASSPVPVGDTQYF
- - TRBJ2-7 TRBV13 TGTGCCAGCAGCCTCCGCGGTGGCCGTTACGAGCAGTACTTC CASSLRGGRYEQYF
TRBD1 once TRBJ2-1 TRBV5-1 TGCGCCAGCAGCCCCGGGACAGGGGGCAATGAGCAGTTCTTC CASSPGTGGNEQFF
TRBD1 - TRBJ2-7 TRBV19 TGTGCCAGTAGCACCGGGACAGTCTACGAGCAGTACTTC CASSTGTVYEQYF
- - TRBJ2-3 TRBV7-3 TGTGCCAGCAGCTTAAGAGCAGATACGCAGTATTTT CASSLRADTQYF